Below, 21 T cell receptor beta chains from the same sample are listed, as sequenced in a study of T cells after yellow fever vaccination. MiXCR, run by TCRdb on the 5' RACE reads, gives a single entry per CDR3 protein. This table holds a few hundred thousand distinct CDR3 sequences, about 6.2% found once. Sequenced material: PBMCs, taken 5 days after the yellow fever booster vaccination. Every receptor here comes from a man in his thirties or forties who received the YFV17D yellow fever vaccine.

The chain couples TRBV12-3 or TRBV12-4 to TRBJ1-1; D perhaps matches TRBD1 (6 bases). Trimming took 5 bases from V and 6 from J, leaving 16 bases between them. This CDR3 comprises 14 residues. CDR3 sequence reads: CASSRTQGSAEAFF. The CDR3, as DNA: TGTGCCAGCAGTCGGACGCAGGGGAGTGCTGAAGCTTTCTTT.

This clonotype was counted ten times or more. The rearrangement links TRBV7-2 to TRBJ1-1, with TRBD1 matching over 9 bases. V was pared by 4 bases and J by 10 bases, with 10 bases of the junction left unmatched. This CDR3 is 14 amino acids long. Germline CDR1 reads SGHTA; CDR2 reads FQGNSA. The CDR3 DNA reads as TGTGCCAGCAGCTCCCCGGGACAGGGATTGCGAGCTTTCTTT. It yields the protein CASSSPGQGLRAFF.

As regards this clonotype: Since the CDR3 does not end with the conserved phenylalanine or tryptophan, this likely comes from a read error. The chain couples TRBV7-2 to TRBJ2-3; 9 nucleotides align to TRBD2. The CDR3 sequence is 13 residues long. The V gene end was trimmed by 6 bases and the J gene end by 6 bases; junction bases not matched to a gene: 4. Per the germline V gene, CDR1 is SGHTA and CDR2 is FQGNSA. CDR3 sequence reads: CASSRRGGDTQYY. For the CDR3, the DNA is TGTGCCAGCAGTCGGCGGGGGGGGGATACGCAGTATTAT.

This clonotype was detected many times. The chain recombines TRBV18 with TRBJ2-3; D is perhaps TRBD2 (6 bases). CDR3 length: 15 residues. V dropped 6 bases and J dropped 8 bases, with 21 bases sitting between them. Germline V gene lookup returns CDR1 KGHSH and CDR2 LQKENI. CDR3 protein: CASSLQAPGAGTQYF. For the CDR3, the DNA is TGTGCCAGCTCGCTCCAGGCACCGGGAGCGGGTACGCAGTATTTT.

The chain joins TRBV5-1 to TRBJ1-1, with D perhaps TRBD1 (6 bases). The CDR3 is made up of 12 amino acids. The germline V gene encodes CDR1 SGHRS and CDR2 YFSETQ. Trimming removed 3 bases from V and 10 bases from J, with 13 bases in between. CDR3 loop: CASSSSGVGAFF. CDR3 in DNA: TGCGCCAGCAGCTCATCAGGGGTTGGAGCTTTCTTT.

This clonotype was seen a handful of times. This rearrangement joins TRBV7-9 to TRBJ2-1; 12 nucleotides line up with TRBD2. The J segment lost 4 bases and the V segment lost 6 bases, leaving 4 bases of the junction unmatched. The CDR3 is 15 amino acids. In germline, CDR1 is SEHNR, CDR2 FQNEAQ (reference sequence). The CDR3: CASSVTSGRYNEQFF. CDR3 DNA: TGTGCCAGCAGTGTTACTAGCGGGAGGTACAATGAGCAGTTCTTC.

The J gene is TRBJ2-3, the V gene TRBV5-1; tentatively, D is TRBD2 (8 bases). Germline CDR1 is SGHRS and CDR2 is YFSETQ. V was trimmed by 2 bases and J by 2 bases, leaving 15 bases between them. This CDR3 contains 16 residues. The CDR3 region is CASSFTGRGLTDTQYF. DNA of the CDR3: TGCGCCAGCAGCTTTACCGGGAGGGGGCTCACAGATACGCAGTATTTT. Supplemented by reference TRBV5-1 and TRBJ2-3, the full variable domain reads KAGVTQTPRYLIKTRGQQVTLSCSPISGHRSVSWYQQTPGQGLQFLFEYFSETQRNKGNFPGRFSGRQFSNSRSEMNVSTLELGDSALYLCASSFTGRGLTDTQYFGPGTRLTVL.

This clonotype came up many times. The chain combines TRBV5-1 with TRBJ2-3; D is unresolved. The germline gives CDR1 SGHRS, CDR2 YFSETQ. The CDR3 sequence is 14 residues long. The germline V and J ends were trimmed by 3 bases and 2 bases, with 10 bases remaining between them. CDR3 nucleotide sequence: TGCGCCAGCAGCTATGGGTCTACCACAGATACGCAGTATTTT. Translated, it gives CASSYGSTTDTQYF.

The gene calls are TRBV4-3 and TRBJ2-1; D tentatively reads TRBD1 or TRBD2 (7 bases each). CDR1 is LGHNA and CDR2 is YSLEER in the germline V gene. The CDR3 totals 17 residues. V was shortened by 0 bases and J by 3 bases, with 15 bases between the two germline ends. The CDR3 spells CASSQDPGGGVYNEQFF. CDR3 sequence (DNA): TGCGCCAGCAGCCAAGATCCAGGGGGAGGGGTCTACAATGAGCAGTTCTTC.

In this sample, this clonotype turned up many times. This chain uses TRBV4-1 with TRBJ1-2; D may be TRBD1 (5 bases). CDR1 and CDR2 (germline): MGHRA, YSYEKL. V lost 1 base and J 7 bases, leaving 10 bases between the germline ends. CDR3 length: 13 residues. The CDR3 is CASSQVDIRGYTF. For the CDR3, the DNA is TGCGCCAGCAGCCAAGTGGACATACGTGGCTACACCTTC.

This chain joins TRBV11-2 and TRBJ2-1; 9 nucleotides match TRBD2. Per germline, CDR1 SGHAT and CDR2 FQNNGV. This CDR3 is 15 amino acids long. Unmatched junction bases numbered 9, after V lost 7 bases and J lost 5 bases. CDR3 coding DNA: TGTGCCAGCACCCCCAAAATAGCGGGAGACAATGAGCAGTTCTTC. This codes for CASTPKIAGDNEQFF.

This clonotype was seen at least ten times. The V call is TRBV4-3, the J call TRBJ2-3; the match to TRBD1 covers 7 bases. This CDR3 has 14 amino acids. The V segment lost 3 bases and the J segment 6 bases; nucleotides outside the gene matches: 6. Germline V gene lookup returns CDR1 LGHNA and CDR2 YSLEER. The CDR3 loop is CASSQGQIRDTQYF. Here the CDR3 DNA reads TGCGCCAGCAGCCAGGGACAGATTCGGGATACGCAGTATTTT.

The CDR3 loop is CSARASSGSAGELFF. In DNA form, the CDR3 reads TGCAGTGCTAGAGCGTCTAGCGGGAGCGCCGGGGAGCTGTTTTTT. The gene calls are TRBV20-1 and TRBJ2-2; 10 nucleotides align to TRBD2. Germline lookup yields CDR1 DFQATT and CDR2 SNEGSKA (reference sequence). V shed 1 base, J shed 6 bases, and the junction held 5 bases outside the gene matches. CDR3 length equals 15 residues.

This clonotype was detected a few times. The CDR3 loop reads CASHLSTQNNEQFF. DNA of the CDR3: TGTGCCTCCCACCTGTCTACCCAAAACAATGAGCAGTTCTTC. The gene calls are TRBV19 and TRBJ2-1; D is unresolved. Trimming pared 11 bases from V and 5 bases from J, leaving 19 bases between. This CDR3 region has 14 residues. Germline V gene data show CDR1 as LNHDA and CDR2 as SQIVND (reference sequence).

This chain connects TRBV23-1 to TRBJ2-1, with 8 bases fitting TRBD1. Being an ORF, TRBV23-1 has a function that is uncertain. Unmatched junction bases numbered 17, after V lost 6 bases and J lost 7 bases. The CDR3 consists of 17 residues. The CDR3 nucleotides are TGCGCCAGCAGCTCGGGAGACAGGGGTTATGACCGGAATGAGCAGTTCTTC. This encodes CASSSGDRGYDRNEQFF.

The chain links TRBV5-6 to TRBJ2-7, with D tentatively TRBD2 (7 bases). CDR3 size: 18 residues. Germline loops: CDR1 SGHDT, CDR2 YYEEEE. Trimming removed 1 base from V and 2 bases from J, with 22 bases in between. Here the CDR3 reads CASSLRTTGGGRAYEQYF. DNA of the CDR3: TGTGCCAGCAGCTTGCGTACTACGGGGGGCGGAAGGGCCTACGAGCAGTACTTC.

The CDR3 DNA follows: TGCAGTGCTAATGGGGGGACATTAAAGCAGTTCTTC. Translated: CSANGGTLKQFF. V is TRBV20-1 and J is TRBJ2-1; D possibly matches TRBD1 or TRBD2 (6 bases each). Trimming stripped 4 bases from V and 11 bases from J, with 15 bases between. The CDR3 contains 12 residues. Germline V gene data show CDR1 as DFQATT and CDR2 as SNEGSKA (reference sequence).

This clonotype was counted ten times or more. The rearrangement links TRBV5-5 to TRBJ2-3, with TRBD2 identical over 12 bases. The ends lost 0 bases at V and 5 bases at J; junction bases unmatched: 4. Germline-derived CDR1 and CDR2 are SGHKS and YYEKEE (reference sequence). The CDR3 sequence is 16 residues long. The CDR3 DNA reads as TGTGCCAGCAGCTTGGGGACTAGCGGGAAAATAGATACGCAGTATTTT. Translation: CASSLGTSGKIDTQYF.

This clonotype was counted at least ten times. The CDR3 protein is CASSAETGLRFTGELFF. The CDR3 bases are TGCGCCAGCAGCGCTGAGACAGGATTGAGGTTCACCGGGGAGCTGTTTTTT. The chain combines TRBV5-1 with TRBJ2-2, with a possible D match to TRBD1 (6 bases). There are 17 residues in the CDR3. V was pared by 4 bases and J by 4 bases, with 20 bases between. In germline, CDR1 is SGHRS, CDR2 YFSETQ.

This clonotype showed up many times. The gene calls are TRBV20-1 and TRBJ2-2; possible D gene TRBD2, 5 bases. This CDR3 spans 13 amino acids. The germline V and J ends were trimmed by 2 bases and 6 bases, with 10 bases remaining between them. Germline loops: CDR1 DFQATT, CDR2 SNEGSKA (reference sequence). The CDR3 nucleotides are TGCAGTGCTAGAACAACTAGTTCCGGGGAGCTGTTTTTT. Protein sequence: CSARTTSSGELFF.

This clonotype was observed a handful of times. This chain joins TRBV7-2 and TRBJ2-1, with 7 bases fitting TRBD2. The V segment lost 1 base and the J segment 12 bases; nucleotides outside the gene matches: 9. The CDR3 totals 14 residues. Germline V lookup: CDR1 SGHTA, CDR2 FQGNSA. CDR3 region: CASSLVAGVTMQFF. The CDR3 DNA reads TGTGCCAGCAGCTTAGTAGCGGGCGTAACAATGCAGTTCTTC. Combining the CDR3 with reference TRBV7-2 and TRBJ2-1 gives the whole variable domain GAGVSQSPSNKVTEKGKDVELRCDPISGHTALYWYRQSLGQGLEFLIYFQGNSAPDKSGLPSDRFSAERTGGSVSTLTIQRTQQEDSAVYLCASSLVAGVTMQFFGPGTRLTVL.